This TCR beta chain was identified during a study of Graves' ophthalmopathy and Graves' hyperthyroidism. Amplified TCR beta CDR3 regions were obtained using RNA transcripts as template. The first-round RT-PCR employed HTBI primers together with the Qiagen OneStep RT-PCR kit. A multiplex PCR was then performed as the second round. TCRdb used MiXCR to reprocess the multiplex PCR reads, holding one entry per CDR3 protein. The table includes approximately 160,000 distinct CDR3 sequences, under 40% detected once. CDR3 length equals 13 residues. Trimming took off 6 bases at V and 4 bases at J, with 13 bases between the two ends.

Source material: peripheral blood. This TCR was recovered from a woman aged 40 to 50 with Graves' ophthalmopathy. The chain has TRBV12-3 or TRBV12-4 and TRBJ2-7, with D possibly being TRBD1 (6 bases). DNA for the CDR3: TGTGCCAGCAGAGCAGGGGCTGAGTACGAGCAGTACTTC. This gives the protein CASRAGAEYEQYF.